This T cell receptor (beta chain) was sequenced for a study of shared clonotypes between healthy human individuals. Profiled with immunoSEQ multiplex PCR; TCRdb holds only in-frame clones, not every one. The sample comprises 2.3 million or so clones, over 85% of which are singletons, and about 0.41% rests with the top ten. The CDR3 is made up of 13 amino acids. V shed 6 bases and J shed 4 bases, with 12 bases lying between them. Germline-derived CDR1 and CDR2 are SGHAT and FQNNGV. As regards this clone: The antigen is unknown.

Findings of the study overall: Few donors limited the genetic and exposure-history diversity represented.

The clonotype originates from a man younger than 35 in good health. Some clones in this sample may be carry-over from other donors' samples. The sequencing sample was made of naive CD4+ T cells from PBMCs. The subset denotes: CD45RA+ positively selected. The chain couples TRBV11-2 to TRBJ2-5; D might be TRBD1 (6 bases). CDR3 nucleotides: TGTGCCAGCAGTCGAACAGGGAGAGAGACCCAGTACTTC. It specifies CASSRTGRETQYF.